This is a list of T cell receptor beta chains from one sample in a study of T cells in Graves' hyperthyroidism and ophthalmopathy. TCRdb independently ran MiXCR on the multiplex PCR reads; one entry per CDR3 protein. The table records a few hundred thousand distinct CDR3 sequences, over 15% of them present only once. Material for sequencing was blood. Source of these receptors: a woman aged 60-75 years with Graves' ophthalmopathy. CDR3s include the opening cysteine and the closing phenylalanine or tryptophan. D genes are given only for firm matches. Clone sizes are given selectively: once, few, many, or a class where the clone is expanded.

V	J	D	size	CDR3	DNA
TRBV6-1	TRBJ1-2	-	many	CASSSQFGFGYTF	TGTGCCAGCAGTTCCCAGTTTGGGTTTGGCTACACCTTC
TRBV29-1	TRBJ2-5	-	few	CNVAREETQYF	TGCAACGTTGCCAGGGAAGAGACCCAGTACTTC
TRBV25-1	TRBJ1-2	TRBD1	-	CASRGQGNGYTF	TGTGCCAGCAGGGGACAGGGAAATGGCTACACCTTC
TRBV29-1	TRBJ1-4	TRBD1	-	CSYRQGVNEKLFF	TGCAGCTACCGACAGGGGGTAAATGAAAAACTGTTTTTT
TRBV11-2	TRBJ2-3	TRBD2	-	CASSLGGSGGGTDTQYF	TGTGCCAGCAGCTTAGGAGGTAGCGGGGGTGGCACAGATACGCAGTATTTT
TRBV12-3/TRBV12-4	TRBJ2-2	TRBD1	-	CASSKRRGQTNTGELFF	TGTGCCAGCAGCAAAAGAAGGGGACAGACGAACACCGGGGAGCTGTTTTTT
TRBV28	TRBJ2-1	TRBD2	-	CASSSRLAGGYNEQFF	TGTGCCAGCAGTTCCCGACTAGCGGGGGGATACAATGAGCAGTTCTTC
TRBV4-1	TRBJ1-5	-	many	CASSQDEQLAQHF	TGCGCCAGCAGCCAAGATGAACAGTTGGCCCAGCATTTT
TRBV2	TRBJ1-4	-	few	CASLRVQAEYEKLFF	TGTGCCAGCCTACGTGTGCAGGCGGAATATGAAAAACTGTTTTTT
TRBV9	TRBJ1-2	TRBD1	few	CASSDGTGEGGYTF	TGTGCCAGCAGCGACGGGACAGGGGAGGGAGGCTACACCTTC
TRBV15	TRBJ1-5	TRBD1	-	CATSERAGGQPQHF	TGTGCCACCAGCGAACGGGCAGGGGGACAGCCCCAGCATTTT
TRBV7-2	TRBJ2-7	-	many	CASSLGGRQGEQYF	TGTGCCAGCAGCTTAGGAGGGAGGCAGGGGGAGCAGTACTTC
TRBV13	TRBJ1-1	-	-	CASSSAGSGNTEAFF	TGTGCCAGCAGCTCAGCCGGCTCCGGGAACACTGAAGCTTTCTTT
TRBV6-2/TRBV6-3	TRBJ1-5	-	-	CASREGLVNQPQHF	TGTGCCAGCAGGGAGGGACTGGTCAATCAGCCCCAGCATTTT
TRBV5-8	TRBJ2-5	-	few	CASSLVVGSETQYF	TGTGCCAGCAGCTTGGTCGTAGGGTCAGAGACCCAGTACTTC
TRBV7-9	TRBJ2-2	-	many	CASSISGGTNTGELFF	TGTGCCAGCAGCATTAGCGGAGGAACGAACACCGGGGAGCTGTTTTTT
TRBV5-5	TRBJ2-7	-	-	CASRQTGSASHYEQYF	TGTGCCAGCAGGCAAACAGGGTCAGCTTCCCACTACGAGCAGTACTTC
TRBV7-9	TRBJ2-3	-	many	CASSLVWDRTDTQYF	TGTGCCAGCAGCTTAGTGTGGGACCGCACAGATACGCAGTATTTT
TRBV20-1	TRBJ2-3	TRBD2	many	CSAGGTSGITDTQYF	TGCAGTGCGGGGGGGACTAGCGGTATCACAGATACGCAGTATTTT
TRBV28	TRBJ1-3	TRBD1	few	CASSSTGVSGNTIYF	TGTGCCAGCAGTTCAACAGGGGTCTCTGGAAACACCATATATTTT
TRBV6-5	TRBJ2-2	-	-	CASSYSTVRTGELFF	TGTGCCAGCAGTTACTCGACAGTGCGGACCGGGGAGCTGTTTTTT
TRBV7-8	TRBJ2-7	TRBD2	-	CASSPSGLADYEQYF	TGTGCCAGCAGCCCCTCGGGACTAGCGGACTACGAGCAGTACTTC
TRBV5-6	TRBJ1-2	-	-	CAGSLFTVENYGYTF	TGTGCCGGCAGCTTGTTCACGGTTGAGAACTATGGCTACACCTTC
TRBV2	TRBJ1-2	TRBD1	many	CASSPTGGGGYTF	TGTGCCAGCAGTCCAACAGGGGGCGGTGGCTACACCTTC
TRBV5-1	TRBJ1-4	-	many	CASSLRGSGSTNEKLFF	TGCGCCAGCAGCTTGCGGGGTTCCGGTTCTACTAATGAAAAACTGTTTTTT
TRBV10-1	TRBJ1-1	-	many	CASSEAGRNTEAFF	TGCGCCAGCAGTGAGGCAGGGCGGAACACTGAAGCTTTCTTT
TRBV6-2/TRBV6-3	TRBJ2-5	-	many	CASSYSMLRPEETQYF	TGTGCCAGCAGTTACTCGATGCTACGTCCCGAAGAGACCCAGTACTTC
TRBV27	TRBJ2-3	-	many	CASSSPTTETDTQYF	TGTGCCAGCAGTTCCCCCACGACAGAGACAGATACGCAGTATTTT
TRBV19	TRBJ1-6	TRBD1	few	CASRAASGGRSYNSPLHF	TGTGCCAGTCGCGCCGCCTCAGGGGGACGCTCCTATAATTCACCCCTCCACTTT
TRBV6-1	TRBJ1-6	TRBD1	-	CASGRQGAKVSLHF	TGTGCCAGCGGCAGACAGGGGGCTAAAGTCTCCCTCCACTTT
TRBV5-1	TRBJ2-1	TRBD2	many	CATATSGAYNEQFF	TGCGCCACCGCGACTAGCGGGGCCTACAATGAGCAGTTCTTC
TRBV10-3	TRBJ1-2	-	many	CAISESQESYTF	TGTGCCATCAGTGAGTCGCAGGAGAGCTACACCTTC
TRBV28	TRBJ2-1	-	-	CASRHRFYNEQFF	TGTGCCAGCCGGCACAGGTTTTACAATGAGCAGTTCTTC
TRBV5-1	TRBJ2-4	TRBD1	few	CASSSQGAGAGNIQYF	TGCGCCAGCAGCTCGCAGGGGGCCGGGGCGGGAAACATTCAGTACTTC
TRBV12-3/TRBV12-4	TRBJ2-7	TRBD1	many	CASSPDRGGYEQYF	TGTGCCAGCAGCCCCGACAGGGGGGGTTACGAGCAGTACTTC
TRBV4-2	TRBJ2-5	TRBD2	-	CASSQERGLAGGETQYF	TGTGCCAGCAGCCAAGAACGGGGACTAGCGGGCGGGGAGACCCAGTACTTC
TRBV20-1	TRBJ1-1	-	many	CSARMGRTAFF	TGCAGTGCTAGAATGGGGAGGACAGCTTTCTTT
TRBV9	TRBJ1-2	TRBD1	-	CASSVGRDSNYGYTF	TGTGCCAGCAGCGTAGGGAGGGACAGCAACTATGGCTACACCTTC
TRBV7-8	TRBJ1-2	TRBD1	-	CASSEPTGELSRGYTF	TGTGCCAGCAGCGAACCGACAGGGGAATTATCGAGGGGCTACACCTTC
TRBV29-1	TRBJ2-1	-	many	CSVEEGRGPDEQFF	TGCAGCGTTGAAGAGGGCAGGGGCCCGGATGAGCAGTTCTTC
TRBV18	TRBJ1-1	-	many	CASSPLKGNTEAFF	TGTGCCAGCTCACCATTAAAGGGGAACACTGAAGCTTTCTTT
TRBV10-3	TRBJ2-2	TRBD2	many	CAIRNGRAGTGELFF	TGTGCCATCAGAAACGGGAGGGCCGGAACCGGGGAGCTGTTTTTT
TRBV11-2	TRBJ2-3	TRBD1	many	CASRKTGNTDTQYF	TGTGCCAGCAGGAAGACAGGGAACACAGATACGCAGTATTTT
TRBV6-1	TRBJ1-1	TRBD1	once	CARSTSGGGTEAFF	TGTGCCAGAAGTACGTCAGGGGGAGGAACTGAAGCTTTCTTT
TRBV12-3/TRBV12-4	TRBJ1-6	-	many	CASSYEPQNGSPLHF	TGTGCCAGCAGTTATGAGCCCCAAAATGGATCACCCCTCCACTTT
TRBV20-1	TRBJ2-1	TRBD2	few	CSARVGEGSYNEQFF	TGCAGTGCTAGAGTGGGGGAGGGCTCCTACAATGAGCAGTTCTTC
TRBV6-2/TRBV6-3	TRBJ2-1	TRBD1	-	CASSSDPNGDSEQFF	TGTGCCAGCAGCAGCGACCCCAATGGGGACAGTGAGCAGTTCTTC
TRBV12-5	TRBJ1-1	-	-	CASGREAGTEAFF	TGTGCTAGTGGTCGCGAAGCGGGCACTGAAGCTTTCTTT
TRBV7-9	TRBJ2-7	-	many	CASSPGSFLAYEQYF	TGTGCCAGCAGCCCTGGATCCTTCCTCGCCTACGAGCAGTACTTC
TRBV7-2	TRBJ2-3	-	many	CASSALSNTDTQYF	TGTGCCAGCAGCGCCCTTTCTAACACAGATACGCAGTATTTT
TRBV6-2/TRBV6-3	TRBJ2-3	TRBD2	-	CASSRTSGGRDTQYF	TGTGCCAGCAGTCGGACTAGCGGGGGACGAGATACGCAGTATTTT
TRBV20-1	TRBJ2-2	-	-	CSASPQRGLVGELFF	TGCAGTGCTAGTCCCCAGAGGGGACTGGTCGGGGAGCTGTTTTTT
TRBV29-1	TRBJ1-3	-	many	CSAATSGNTIYF	TGCAGCGCCGCAACTTCAGGAAACACCATATATTTT
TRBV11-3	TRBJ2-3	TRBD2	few	CASSQGLAGRTQYF	TGTGCCAGCAGCCAGGGACTAGCGGGGCGTACGCAGTATTTT
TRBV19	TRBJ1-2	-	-	CASSTWGQGNYGHTF	-
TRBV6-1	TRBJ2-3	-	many	CASSTSDTQYF	TGTGCCAGCAGTACCTCAGATACGCAGTATTTT
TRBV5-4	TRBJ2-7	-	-	CASSLGWDKAYEQYF	TGTGCCAGCAGCTTGGGTTGGGACAAAGCCTACGAGCAGTACTTC